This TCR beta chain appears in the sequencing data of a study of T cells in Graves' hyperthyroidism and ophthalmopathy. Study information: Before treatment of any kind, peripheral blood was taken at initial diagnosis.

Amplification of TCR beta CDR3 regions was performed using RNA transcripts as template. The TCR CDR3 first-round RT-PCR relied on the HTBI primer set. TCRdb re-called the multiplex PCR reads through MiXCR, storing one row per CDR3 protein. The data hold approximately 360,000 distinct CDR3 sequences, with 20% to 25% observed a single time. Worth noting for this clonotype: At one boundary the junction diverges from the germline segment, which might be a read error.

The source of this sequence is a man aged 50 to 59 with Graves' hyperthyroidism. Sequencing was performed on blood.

In nucleotides, the CDR3 is TGTGCCGGCAGTTTTTTACAACCTTACGAGCAGTACTTC. Encoded protein: CAGSFLQPYEQYF. The V call is TRBV12-3 or TRBV12-4, the J call TRBJ2-7; no clear D gene. The CDR3 spans 13 residues.